The clone carrying this T cell receptor beta chain has only one observation. Its specificity is not known. Positive CCR7 selection of CD45RO-negative cells yielded the naive CD8 cells, and terminally differentiated effector memory CD45RA+ cells were excluded. The data were taken from a study of shared clonotypes between healthy human individuals. TCRdb's table, derived via immunoSEQ multiplex PCR, lists solely in-frame clones and lacks some. The sample includes millions of clones, less than 95% of them seen just once. CDR1 and CDR2 from the germline V gene are LGHNA and YNFKEQ. This CDR3 is built from 16 residues. V dropped 0 bases and J dropped 1 base, with 10 bases sitting between them. Overall study findings and caveats: Roughly 5% was the fraction of naive CD4 clonotypes found shared across several donors.

The V gene is TRBV4-2, the J gene TRBJ2-1; D may be TRBD2 (5 bases). Input material: naive CD8+ T cells sorted from blood. The origin of this receptor is a man in his late teens or twenties in good health. In nucleotides, the CDR3 is TGTGCCAGCAGCCAAGAAGCGGCGCCGTCCTACAATGAGCAGTTCTTC. Translation: CASSQEAAPSYNEQFF.